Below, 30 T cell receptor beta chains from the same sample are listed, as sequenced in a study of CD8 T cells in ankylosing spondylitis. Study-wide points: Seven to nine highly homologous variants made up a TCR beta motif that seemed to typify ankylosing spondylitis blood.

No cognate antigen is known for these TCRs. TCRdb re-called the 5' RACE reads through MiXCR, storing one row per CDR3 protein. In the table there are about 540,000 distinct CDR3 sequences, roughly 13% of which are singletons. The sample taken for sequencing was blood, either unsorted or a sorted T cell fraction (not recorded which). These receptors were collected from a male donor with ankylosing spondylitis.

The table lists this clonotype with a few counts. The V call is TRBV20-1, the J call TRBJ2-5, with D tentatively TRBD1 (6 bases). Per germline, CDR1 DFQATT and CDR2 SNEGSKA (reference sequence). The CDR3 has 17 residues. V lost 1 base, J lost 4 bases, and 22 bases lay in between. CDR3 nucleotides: TGCAGTGCTAGAGCTCCCCTTTCCCAGGGGACGAGAGAGACCCAGTACTTC. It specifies CSARAPLSQGTRETQYF.

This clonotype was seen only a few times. CDR3 residues: CASSDASSGANTGELFF. The CDR3 coding sequence is TGTGCCAGCAGTGACGCCTCTAGCGGAGCGAACACCGGGGAGCTGTTTTTT. V is TRBV6-4 and J is TRBJ2-2, with 7 nucleotides matching TRBD2. CDR1 is MRHNA and CDR2 is SNTAGT in the germline V gene. CDR3 length: 17 amino acids. V was pared by 2 bases and J by 0 bases, with 6 bases of the junction left unmatched.

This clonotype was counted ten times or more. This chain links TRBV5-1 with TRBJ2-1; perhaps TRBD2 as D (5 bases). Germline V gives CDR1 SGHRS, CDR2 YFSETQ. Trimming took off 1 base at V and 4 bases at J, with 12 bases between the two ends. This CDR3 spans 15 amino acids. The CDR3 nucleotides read TGCGCCAGCAGCTTGCGGCTAGCTCAATACAATGAGCAGTTCTTC. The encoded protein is CASSLRLAQYNEQFF.

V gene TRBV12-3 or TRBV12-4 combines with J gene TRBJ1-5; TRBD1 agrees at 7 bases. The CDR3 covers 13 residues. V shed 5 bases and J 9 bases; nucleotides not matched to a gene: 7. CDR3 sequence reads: CASSPTGRVPQHF. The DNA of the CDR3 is TGTGCCAGCAGTCCGACAGGGCGAGTGCCCCAGCATTTT.

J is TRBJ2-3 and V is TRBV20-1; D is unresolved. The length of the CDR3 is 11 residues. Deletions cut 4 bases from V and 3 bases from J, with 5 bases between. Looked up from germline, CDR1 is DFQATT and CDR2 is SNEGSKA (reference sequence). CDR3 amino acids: CSATSTDTQYF. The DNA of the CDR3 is TGCAGTGCTACATCGACAGATACGCAGTATTTT.

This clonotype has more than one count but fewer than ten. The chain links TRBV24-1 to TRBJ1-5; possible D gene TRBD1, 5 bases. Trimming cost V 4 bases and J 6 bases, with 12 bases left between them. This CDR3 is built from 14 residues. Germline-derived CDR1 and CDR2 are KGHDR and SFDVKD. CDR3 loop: CATSEGQGVQPQHF. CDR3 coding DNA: TGTGCCACCAGTGAGGGGCAGGGCGTTCAGCCCCAGCATTTT.

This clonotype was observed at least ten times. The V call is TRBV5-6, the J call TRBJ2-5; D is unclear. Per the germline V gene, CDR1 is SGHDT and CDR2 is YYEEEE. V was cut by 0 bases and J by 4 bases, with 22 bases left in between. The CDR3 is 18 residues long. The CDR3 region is CASSLDSLLTAFGETQYF. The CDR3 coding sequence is TGTGCCAGCAGCTTGGACAGCCTACTGACTGCTTTCGGAGAGACCCAGTACTTC.

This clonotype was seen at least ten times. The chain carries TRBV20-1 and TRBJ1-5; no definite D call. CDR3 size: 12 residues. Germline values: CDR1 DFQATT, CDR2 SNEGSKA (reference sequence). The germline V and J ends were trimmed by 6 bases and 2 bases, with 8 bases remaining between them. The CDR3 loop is CSAKRGNQPQHF. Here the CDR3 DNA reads TGCAGTGCCAAGCGGGGCAATCAGCCCCAGCATTTT.

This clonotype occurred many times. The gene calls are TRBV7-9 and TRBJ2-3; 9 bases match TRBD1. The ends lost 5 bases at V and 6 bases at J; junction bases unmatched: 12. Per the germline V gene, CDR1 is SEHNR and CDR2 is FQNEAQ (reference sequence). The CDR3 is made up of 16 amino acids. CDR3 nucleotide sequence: TGTGCCAGCAGCCCACCGGGACAGGGATATGGGGATACGCAGTATTTT. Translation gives CASSPPGQGYGDTQYF.

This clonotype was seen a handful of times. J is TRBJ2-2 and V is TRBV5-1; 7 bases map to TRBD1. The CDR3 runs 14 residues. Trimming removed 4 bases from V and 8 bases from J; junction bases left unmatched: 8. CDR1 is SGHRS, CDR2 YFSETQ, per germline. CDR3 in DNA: TGCGCCAGCAGCCCACCGATCAGGGGGGGGGAGCTGTTTTTT. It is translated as CASSPPIRGGELFF.

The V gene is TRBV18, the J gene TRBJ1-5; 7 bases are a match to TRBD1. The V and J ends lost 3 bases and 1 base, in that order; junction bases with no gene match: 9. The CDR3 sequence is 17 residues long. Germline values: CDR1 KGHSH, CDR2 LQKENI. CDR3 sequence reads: CASSPATGEGSNQPQHF. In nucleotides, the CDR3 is TGTGCCAGCTCACCGGCTACAGGGGAAGGGAGCAATCAGCCCCAGCATTTT. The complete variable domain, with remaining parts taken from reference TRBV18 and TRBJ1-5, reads NAGVMQNPRHLVRRRGQEARLRCSPMKGHSHVYWYRQLPEEGLKFMVYLQKENIIDESGMPKERFSAEFPKEGPSILRIQQVVRGDSAAYFCASSPATGEGSNQPQHFGDGTRLSIL.

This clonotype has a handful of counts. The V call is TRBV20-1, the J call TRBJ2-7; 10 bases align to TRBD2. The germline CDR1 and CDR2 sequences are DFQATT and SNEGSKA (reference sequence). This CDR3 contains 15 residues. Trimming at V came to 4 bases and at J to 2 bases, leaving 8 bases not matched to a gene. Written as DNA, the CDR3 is TGCAGTGCTACCTCTAGCGGGAGAGAGCCCTACGAGCAGTACTTC. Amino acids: CSATSSGREPYEQYF.

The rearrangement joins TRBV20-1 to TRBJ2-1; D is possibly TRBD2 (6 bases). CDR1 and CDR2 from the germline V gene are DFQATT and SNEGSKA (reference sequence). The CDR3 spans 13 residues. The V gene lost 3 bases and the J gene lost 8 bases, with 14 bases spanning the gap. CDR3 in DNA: TGCAGTGCTAGCGGGGGATTTGGCCATGAGCAGTTCTTC. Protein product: CSASGGFGHEQFF.

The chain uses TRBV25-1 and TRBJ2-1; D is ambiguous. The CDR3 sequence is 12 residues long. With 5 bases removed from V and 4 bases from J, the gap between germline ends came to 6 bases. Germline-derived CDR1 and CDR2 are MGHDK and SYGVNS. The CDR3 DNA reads TGTGCCAGCAGTTACCAGTACAATGAGCAGTTCTTC. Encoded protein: CASSYQYNEQFF. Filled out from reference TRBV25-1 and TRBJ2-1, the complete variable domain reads EADIYQTPRYLVIGTGKKITLECSQTMGHDKMYWYQQDPGMELHLIHYSYGVNSTEKGDLSSESTVSRIRTEHFPLTLESARPSHTSQYLCASSYQYNEQFFGPGTRLTVL.

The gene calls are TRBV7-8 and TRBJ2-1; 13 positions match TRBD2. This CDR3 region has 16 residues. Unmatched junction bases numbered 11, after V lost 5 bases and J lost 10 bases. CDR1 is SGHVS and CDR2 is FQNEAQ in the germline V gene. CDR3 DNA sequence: TGTGCCAGCAGCGGCGGGACTAGCGGGATGAGTAGGGAGCAGTTCTTC. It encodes CASSGGTSGMSREQFF.

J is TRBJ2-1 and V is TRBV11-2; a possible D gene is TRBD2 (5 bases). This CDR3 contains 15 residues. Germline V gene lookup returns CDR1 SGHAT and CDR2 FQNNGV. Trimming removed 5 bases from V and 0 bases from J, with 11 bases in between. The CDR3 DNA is TGTGCCAGCAGCAAATCTAGCTTCTCCTACAATGAGCAGTTCTTC. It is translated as CASSKSSFSYNEQFF.

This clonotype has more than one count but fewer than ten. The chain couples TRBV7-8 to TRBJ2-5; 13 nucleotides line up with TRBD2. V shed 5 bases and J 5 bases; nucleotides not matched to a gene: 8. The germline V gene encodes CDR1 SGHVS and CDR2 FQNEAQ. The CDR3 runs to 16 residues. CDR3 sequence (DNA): TGTGCCAGCAGCCAATGGACTAGCGGGAGTACGGAGACCCAGTACTTC. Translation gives CASSQWTSGSTETQYF.

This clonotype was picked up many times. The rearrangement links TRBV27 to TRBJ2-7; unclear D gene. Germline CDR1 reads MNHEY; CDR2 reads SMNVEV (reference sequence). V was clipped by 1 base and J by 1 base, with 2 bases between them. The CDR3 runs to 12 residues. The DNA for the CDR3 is TGTGCCAGCAGTTTATGGTCCTACGAGCAGTACTTC. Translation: CASSLWSYEQYF.

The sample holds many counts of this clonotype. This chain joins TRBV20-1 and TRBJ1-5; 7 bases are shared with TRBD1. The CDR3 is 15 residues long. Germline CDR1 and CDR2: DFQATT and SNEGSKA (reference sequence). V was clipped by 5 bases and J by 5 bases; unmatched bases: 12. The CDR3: CSARLVGQGDQPQHF. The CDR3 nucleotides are TGCAGTGCTCGATTAGTTGGGCAGGGGGATCAGCCCCAGCATTTT.

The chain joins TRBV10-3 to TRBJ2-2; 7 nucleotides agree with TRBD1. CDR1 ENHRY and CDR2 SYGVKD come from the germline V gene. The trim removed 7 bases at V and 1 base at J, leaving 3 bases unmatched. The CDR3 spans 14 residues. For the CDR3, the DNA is TGTGCCATCATGGGGACAGTGAACACCGGGGAGCTGTTTTTT. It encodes CAIMGTVNTGELFF.

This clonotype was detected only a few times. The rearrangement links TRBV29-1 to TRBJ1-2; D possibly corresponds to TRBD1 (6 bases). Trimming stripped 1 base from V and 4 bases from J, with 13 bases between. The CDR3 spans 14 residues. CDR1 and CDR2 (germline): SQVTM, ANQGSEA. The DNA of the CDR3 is TGCAGCGTTGAAGGTATCCAGGGGACCTATGGCTACACCTTC. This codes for CSVEGIQGTYGYTF.

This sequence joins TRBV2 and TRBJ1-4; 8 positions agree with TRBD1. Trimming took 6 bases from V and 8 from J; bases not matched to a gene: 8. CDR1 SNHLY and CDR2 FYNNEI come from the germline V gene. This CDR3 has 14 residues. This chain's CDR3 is CASRSGQGSEKLFF. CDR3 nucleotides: TGTGCCAGCAGATCTGGACAGGGCTCCGAAAAACTGTTTTTT.

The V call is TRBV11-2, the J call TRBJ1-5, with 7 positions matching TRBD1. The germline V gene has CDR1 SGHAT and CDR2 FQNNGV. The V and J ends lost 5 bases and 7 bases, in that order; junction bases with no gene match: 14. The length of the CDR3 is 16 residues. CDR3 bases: TGTGCCAGCAGCCCAAACCCGGACAGGCTTCGGCAGCCCCAGCATTTT. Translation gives CASSPNPDRLRQPQHF.

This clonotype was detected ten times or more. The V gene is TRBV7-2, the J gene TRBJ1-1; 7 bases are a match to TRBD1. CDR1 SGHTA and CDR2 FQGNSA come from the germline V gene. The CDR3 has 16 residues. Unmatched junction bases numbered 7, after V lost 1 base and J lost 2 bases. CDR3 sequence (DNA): TGTGCCAGCAGCTTAGTAGGGGGCAATCTTAACACTGAAGCTTTCTTT. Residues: CASSLVGGNLNTEAFF.

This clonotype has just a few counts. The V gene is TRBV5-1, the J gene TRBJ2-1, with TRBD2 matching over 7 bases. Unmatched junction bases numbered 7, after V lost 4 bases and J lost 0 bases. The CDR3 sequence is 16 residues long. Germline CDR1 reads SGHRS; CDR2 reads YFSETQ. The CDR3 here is CASSELARGSYNEQFF. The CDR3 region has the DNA TGCGCCAGCAGCGAACTAGCGAGAGGCTCCTACAATGAGCAGTTCTTC.

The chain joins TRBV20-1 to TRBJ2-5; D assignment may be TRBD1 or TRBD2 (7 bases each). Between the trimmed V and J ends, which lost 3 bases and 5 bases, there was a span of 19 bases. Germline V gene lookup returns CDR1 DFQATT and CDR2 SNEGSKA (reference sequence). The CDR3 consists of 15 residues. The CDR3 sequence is CSASPGLGGGETQYF. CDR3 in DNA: TGCAGTGCTAGCCCTGGACTAGGGGGCGGGGAGACCCAGTACTTC.

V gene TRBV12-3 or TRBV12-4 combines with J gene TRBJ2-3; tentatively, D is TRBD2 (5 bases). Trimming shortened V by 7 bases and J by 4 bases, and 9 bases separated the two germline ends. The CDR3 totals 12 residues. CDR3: CASTTEADTQYF. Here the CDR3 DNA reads TGTGCCAGCACCACGGAGGCAGATACGCAGTATTTT.

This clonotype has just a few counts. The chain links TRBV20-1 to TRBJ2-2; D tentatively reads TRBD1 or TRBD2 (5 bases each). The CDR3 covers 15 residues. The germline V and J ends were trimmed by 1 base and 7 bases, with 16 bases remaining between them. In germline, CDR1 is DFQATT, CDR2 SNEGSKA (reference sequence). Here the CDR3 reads CSARASLSGGGELFF. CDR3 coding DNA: TGCAGTGCTAGAGCCTCCCTTTCTGGGGGCGGGGAGCTGTTTTTT.

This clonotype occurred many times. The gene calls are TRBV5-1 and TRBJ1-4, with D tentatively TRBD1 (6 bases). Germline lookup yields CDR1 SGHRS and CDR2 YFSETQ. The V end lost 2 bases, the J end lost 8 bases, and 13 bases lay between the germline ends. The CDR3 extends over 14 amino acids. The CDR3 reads CASSFTGNREKLFF. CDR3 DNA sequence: TGCGCCAGCAGCTTCACAGGGAACAGGGAAAAACTGTTTTTT.

Here the CDR3 DNA reads TGTGCCAGCAGCGGGCGGATACAGTCCGTCACTGAAGCTTTCTTT. Its translation is CASSGRIQSVTEAFF. The chain has TRBV9 and TRBJ1-1; D is unresolved. V was clipped by 3 bases and J by 4 bases, with 16 bases between them. The CDR3 covers 15 residues. CDR1 and CDR2 from the germline V gene are SGDLS and YYNGEE.